This is a list of T cell receptor beta chains from one sample in a study of blood T cell repertoires in COVID-19. Here immunoSEQ multiplex PCR was the method, and the copy in TCRdb shows in-frame clones only, minus some. The repertoire holds fewer than 350,000 clones, with about 91% as singletons. What was sequenced was peripheral blood. Receptors originate from a man aged 25-45 years with COVID-19, enrolled during active disease. Both conserved end residues are trimmed from each CDR3. Each record gives: J gene, V gene, CDR3 protein.

J: TRBJ2-2
V: TRBV19
CDR3: ASRPRDRDTGELF

J: TRBJ2-7
V: TRBV5-1
CDR3: ASSLLPGTSGGGPSYEQY

J: TRBJ2-3
V: TRBV9
CDR3: ASSVVSMGHTQY

J: TRBJ1-2
V: TRBV4-3
CDR3: ASSRGTGGYGYT

J: TRBJ2-1
V: TRBV3-1/TRBV3-2
CDR3: ASSERRGPYNEQF

J: TRBJ1-1
V: TRBV14
CDR3: ASSQDLGVRGTEAF

J: TRBJ1-3
V: TRBV5-6
CDR3: ASSLVWSGSGNTIY

J: TRBJ2-2
V: TRBV14
CDR3: ASSHSRQGAGELF

J: TRBJ2-1
V: TRBV12-3/TRBV12-4
CDR3: ASSSYLEQF

J: TRBJ2-3
V: TRBV5-1
CDR3: ASSLGKISTVTDTQY

J: TRBJ2-3
V: TRBV29-1
CDR3: SVEPDRKADTQY

J: TRBJ1-2
V: TRBV19
CDR3: ASSIFSGNYGYT

J: TRBJ1-5
V: TRBV29-1
CDR3: SVAGDSNQPQH

J: TRBJ2-7
V: TRBV6-1
CDR3: ASSEENGRHYEQY

J: TRBJ2-7
V: TRBV11-2
CDR3: ASSLGTGSYEQY

J: TRBJ2-3
V: TRBV6-5
CDR3: ASIAGGTDTQY